This TCR beta chain was captured by sequencing in a study of blood T cell repertoires in COVID-19 (dated by TCRdb to the early 2020s). Regarding the study in general: The collaborator samples originated in the United States, Italy and Spain and spanned the acute and convalescent phases of COVID-19. Where available, HLA class I and class II types were obtained from metadata supplied by the sample provider rather than from assay-based typing. The repertoires were made available in a free public database intended to serve as a resource for research on the immune response to SARS-CoV-2. The prospective study material was composed of cDNA or gDNA derived from T cells, B-cell-depleted T cells, or PBMCs. The dataset comprised deeply sampled blood TCRbeta repertoires from subjects exposed to, actively infected with, or recovered from COVID-19. Samples came from the ongoing ImmuneRACE study (first 160 participants) plus 1,254 subjects from 6 global collaborators. Sample metadata almost always included a de-identified subject ID, COVID-19 status, age in years and sex.

TCRbeta CDR3 regions were amplified from genomic DNA using the immunoSEQ Assay, a bias-controlled multiplex PCR. In the original analysis: The number of nucleated cells in each sample was estimated from the amplification of reference gene primers within the assay. Sequence reads were collapsed and filtered to measure the absolute abundance of every unique TCRbeta CDR3 rearrangement. Productive Simpson clonality was computed per sample as the square root of Simpson's diversity index over productive rearrangements. TCRdb obtained this table from immuneACCESS and retained in-frame rearrangements with V and J assigned. These tables miss some clones; where compared with another copy, unresolved V genes account for less than half of the shortfall, and the remainder is unexplained. The V and J calls and clone size were taken over from that table, and D and trimming were inferred from the DNA. This sample has about 260,000 clones in its table, and about 85% of those were observed once. The top ten clonotypes cover 2.5% to 3.5% of the sample.

V sheds 4 bases and J sheds 3 bases, leaving 12 bases between their ends. Its CDR3 holds 14 amino acids, cysteine through phenylalanine. Only CDR3 DNA is held: 42 bases, read in frame from base 1. The germline V gene sets CDR1 to SGHTA and CDR2 to FQGNSA. Participants in the prospective study were enrolled through a virtual design, were aged roughly 18 to 90 years, and lived in about two dozen United States geographic areas. To assign participants to cohorts, the prospective study relied on clinical history that participants themselves reported in a screening survey and a study questionnaire. Recovered participants in ImmuneRACE Cohort 3 were defined by two consecutive negative NP/OP PCR tests, clearance by a healthcare professional, or resolution of symptoms. In the prospective study, mobile phlebotomists collected whole blood, serum and a nasopharyngeal or oropharyngeal swab from each participant. Participants in the prospective study had the option to provide additional blood draws and questionnaires over a roughly 2-month period. Before DNA extraction, prospective study blood samples were shipped either frozen or at room temperature.

Remarks on this clone: It lacks a known antigen. No clone much larger than this one lies a single base away; base qualities are absent.

Summary of the overall study and its limitations: The amount of clinical and demographic metadata varied by source and participant and was provided uncurated.

The chain is assembled from TRBV7-2 and TRBJ2-5; matching of 5 bases hints at TRBD2 as the D gene. Material: PBMCs or T cells enriched from blood (not recorded which). This TCR derives from a woman between 50 and 59 years old who had recovered from COVID-19. Here is the DNA: TGTGCCAGCAGCTCAAGCGGTGTTAAAGAGACCCAGTACTTC. This is translated as CASSSSGVKETQYF.